The present T cell receptor beta chain was sequenced within a study of STAT5B mutations in CD4+ large granular lymphocyte leukemia. The CDR3 runs 13 residues. V was cut by 1 base and J by 1 base, with 1 base left in between. CDR1 and CDR2 (germline): MNHEY, SVGAGI. Sequencing used immunoSEQ multiplex PCR; TCRdb keeps in-frame clones, though not all of them. Seen here are over 500 clones, around 69% observed once, and the top ten hold 95%. The TCR was taken from a woman of 80 years or more with CD4+ T-cell large granular lymphocyte leukemia. The chain uses TRBV6-5 and TRBJ2-2; D is unclear. Sequencing was done on a sample of PBMCs. CDR3 loop: CASSYLNTGELFF. The CDR3 DNA follows: TGTGCCAGCAGTTACTTGAACACCGGGGAGCTGTTTTTT.